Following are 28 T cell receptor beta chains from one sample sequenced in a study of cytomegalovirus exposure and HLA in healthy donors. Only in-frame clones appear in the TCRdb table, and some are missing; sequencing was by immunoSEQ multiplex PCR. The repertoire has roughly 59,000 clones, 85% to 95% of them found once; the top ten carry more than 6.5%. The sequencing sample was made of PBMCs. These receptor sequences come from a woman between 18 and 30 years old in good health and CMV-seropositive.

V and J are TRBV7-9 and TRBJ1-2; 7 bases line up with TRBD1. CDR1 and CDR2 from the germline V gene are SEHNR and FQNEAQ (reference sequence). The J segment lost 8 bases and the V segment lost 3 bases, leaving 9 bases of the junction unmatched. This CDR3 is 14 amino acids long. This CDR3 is CASSFADRETGYTF. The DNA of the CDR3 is TGTGCCAGCAGCTTTGCAGACAGGGAGACAGGCTACACCTTC.

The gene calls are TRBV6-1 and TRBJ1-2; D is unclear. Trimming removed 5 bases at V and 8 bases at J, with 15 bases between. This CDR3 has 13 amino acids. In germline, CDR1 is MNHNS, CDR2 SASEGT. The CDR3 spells CASSPLGAGGYTF. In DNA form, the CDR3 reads TGTGCCAGCAGTCCCCTGGGAGCTGGGGGCTACACCTTC.

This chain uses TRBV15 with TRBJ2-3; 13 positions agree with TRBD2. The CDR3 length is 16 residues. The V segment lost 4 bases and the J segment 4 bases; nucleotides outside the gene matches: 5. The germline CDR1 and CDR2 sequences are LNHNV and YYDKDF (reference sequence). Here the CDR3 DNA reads TGTGCCACCAGCACCCGACTAGCGGGAGGAGCAGATACGCAGTATTTT. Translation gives CATSTRLAGGADTQYF.

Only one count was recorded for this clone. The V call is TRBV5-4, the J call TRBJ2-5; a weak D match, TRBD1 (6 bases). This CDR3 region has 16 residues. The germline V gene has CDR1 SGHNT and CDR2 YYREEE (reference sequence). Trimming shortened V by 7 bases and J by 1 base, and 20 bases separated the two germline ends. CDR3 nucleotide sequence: TGTGCCAGCCGATCTACCAGGGGCAACCTCCAAGAGACCCAGTACTTC. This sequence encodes CASRSTRGNLQETQYF.

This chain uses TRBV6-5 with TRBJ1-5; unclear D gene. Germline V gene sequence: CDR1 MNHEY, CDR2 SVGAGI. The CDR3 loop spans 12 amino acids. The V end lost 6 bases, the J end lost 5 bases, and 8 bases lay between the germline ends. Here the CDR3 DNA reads TGTGCCAGCAGCGGAGAGGATCAGCCCCAGCATTTT. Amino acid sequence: CASSGEDQPQHF.

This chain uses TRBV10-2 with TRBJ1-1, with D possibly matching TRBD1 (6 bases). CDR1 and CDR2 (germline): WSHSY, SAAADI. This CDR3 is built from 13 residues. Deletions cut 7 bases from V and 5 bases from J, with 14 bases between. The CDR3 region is CASIVGGQTEAFF. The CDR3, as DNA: TGCGCCAGCATAGTGGGGGGGCAAACTGAAGCTTTCTTT.

CDR3 DNA: TGTGCCAGCAGCCCCCTATCGAGGGTTCCAACCGGGACTAGCGGGGGGGCCGCTCGGGAGACCCAGTACTTC. Translation: CASSPLSRVPTGTSGGAARETQYF. The chain uses TRBV4-2 and TRBJ2-5; 16 positions match TRBD2. The CDR3 is made up of 24 amino acids. V lost 4 bases, J lost 5 bases, and 28 bases stayed unmatched. Germline V gene data show CDR1 as LGHNA and CDR2 as YNFKEQ.

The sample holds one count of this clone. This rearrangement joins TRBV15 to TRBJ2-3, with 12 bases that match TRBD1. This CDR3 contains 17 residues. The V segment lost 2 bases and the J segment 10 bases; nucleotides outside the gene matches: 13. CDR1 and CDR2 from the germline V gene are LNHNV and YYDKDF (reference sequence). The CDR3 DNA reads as TGTGCCACCAGCAGACCGGGACAGGGGGCGTCCCGGGGTGCGCAGTATTTT. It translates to CATSRPGQGASRGAQYF.

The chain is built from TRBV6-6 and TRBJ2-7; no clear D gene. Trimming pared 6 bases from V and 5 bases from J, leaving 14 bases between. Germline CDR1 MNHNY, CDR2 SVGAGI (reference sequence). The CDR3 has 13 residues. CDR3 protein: CASRKLVADEQYF. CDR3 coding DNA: TGTGCCAGCAGAAAGCTAGTAGCTGACGAGCAGTACTTC.

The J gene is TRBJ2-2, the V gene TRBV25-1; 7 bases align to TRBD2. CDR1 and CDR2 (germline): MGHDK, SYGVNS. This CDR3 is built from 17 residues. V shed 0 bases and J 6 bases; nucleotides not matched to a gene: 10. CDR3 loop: CASSEYPLGGIAGELFF. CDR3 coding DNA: TGTGCCAGCAGTGAATACCCCCTGGGAGGGATAGCCGGGGAGCTGTTTTTT.

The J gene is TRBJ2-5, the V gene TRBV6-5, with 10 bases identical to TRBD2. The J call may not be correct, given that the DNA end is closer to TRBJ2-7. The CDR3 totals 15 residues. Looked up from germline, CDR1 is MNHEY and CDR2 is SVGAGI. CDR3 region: CASRGGLAVTYEQYF. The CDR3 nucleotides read TGTGCCAGCAGAGGCGGACTAGCGGTAACCTACGAGCAGTACTTC.

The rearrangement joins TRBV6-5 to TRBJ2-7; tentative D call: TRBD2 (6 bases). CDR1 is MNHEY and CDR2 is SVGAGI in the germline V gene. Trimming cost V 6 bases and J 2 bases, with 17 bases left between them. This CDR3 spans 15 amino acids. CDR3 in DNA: TGTGCCAGCAGACAAGCCGGGACTCCAACCTACGAGCAGTACTTC. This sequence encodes CASRQAGTPTYEQYF.

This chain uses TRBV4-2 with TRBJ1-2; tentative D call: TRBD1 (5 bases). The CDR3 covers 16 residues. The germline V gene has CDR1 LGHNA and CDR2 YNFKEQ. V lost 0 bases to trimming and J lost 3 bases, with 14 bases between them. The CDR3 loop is CASSQDGVGRDYGYTF. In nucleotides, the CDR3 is TGTGCCAGCAGCCAAGATGGGGTGGGGCGTGACTATGGCTACACCTTC.

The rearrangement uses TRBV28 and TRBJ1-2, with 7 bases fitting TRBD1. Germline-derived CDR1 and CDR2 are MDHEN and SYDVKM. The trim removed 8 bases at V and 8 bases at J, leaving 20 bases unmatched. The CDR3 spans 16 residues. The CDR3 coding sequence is TGTGCCAGCCTTGCCTCAGGGGGTTTCAGGGTAGAGGGCTACACCTTC. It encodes CASLASGGFRVEGYTF.

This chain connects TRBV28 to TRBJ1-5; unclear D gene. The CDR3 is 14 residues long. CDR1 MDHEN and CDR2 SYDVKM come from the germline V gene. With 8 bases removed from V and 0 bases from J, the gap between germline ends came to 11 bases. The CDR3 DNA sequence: TGTGCCAGCCAGCCACACTATAGCAATCAGCCCCAGCATTTT. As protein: CASQPHYSNQPQHF.

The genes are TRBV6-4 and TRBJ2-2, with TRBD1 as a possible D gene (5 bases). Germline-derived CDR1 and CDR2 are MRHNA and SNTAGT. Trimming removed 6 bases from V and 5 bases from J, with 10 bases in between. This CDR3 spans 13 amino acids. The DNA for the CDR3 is TGTGCCAGCAGGGCAGGGCATACCGGGGAGCTGTTTTTT. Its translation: CASRAGHTGELFF.

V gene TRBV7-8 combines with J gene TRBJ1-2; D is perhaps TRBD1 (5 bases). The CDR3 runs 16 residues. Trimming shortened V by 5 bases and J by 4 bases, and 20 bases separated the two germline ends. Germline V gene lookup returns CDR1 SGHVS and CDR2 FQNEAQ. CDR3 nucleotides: TGTGCCAGCAGCCTGGCGGGGGATCCTTCGCCCTATGGCTACACCTTC. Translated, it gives CASSLAGDPSPYGYTF.

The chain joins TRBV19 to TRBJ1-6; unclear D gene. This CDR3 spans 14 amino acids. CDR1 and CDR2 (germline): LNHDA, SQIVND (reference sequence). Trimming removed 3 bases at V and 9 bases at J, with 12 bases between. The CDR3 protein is CASSISLGGSPLHF. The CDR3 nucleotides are TGTGCCAGTAGTATCAGCCTAGGAGGTTCACCCCTCCACTTT.

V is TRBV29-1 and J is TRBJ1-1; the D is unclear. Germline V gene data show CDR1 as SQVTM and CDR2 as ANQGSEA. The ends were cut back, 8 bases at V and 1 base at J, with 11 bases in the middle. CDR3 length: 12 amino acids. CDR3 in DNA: TGCAGCAGCGCCATCCGGAACACTGAAGCTTTCTTT. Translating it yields CSSAIRNTEAFF.

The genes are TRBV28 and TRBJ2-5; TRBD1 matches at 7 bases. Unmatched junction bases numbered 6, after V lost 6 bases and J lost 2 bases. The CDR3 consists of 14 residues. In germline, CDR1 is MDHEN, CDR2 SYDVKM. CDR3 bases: TGTGCCAGCAGCACTATGGGACAGCAAGAGACCCAGTACTTC. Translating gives CASSTMGQQETQYF. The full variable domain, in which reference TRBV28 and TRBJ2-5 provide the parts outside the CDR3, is DVKVTQSSRYLVKRTGEKVFLECVQDMDHENMFWYRQDPGLGLRLIYFSYDVKMKEKGDIPEGYSVSREKKERFSLILESASTNQTSMYLCASSTMGQQETQYFGPGTRLLVL.

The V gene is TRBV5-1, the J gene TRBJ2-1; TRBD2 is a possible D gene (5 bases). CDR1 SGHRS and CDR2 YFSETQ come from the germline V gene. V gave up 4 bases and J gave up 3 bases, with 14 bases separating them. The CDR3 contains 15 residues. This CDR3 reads CASSASSPYYNEQFF. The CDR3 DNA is TGCGCCAGCAGCGCATCTAGCCCTTACTACAATGAGCAGTTCTTC.

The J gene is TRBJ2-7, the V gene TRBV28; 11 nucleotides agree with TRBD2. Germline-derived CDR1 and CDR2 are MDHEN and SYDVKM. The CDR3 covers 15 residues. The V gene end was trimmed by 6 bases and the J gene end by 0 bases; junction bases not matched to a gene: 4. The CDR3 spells CASSLTSGSSYEQYF. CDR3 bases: TGTGCCAGCAGCCTTACTAGCGGGAGCTCCTACGAGCAGTACTTC.

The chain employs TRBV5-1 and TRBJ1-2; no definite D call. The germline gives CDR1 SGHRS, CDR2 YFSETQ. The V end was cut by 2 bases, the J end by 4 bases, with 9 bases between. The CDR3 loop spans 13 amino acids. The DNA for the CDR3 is TGCGCCAGCAGCTTTAGCGGAGCCTATGGCTACACCTTC. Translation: CASSFSGAYGYTF. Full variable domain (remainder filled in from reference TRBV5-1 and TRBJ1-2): KAGVTQTPRYLIKTRGQQVTLSCSPISGHRSVSWYQQTPGQGLQFLFEYFSETQRNKGNFPGRFSGRQFSNSRSEMNVSTLELGDSALYLCASSFSGAYGYTFGSGTRLTVV.

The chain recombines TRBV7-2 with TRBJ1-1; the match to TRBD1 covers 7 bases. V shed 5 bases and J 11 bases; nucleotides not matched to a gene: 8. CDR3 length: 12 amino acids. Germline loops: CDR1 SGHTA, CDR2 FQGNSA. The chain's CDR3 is CASSLGGLGAFF. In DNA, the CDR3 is TGTGCCAGCAGCCTAGGGGGCCTCGGGGCTTTCTTT.

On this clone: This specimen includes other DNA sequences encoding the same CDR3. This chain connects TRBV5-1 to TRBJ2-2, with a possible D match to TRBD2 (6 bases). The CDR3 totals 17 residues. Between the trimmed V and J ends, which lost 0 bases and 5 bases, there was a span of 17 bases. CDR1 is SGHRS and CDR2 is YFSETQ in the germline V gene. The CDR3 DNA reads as TGCGCCAGCAGCTTGGGTCCGGCAGGAGGGGAAACCGGGGAGCTGTTTTTT. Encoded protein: CASSLGPAGGETGELFF.

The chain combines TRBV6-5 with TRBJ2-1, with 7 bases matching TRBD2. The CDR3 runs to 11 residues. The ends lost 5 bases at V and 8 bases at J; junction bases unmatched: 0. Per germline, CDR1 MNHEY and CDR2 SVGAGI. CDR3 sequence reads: CASSRGDEQFF. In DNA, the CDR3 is TGTGCCAGCAGTCGGGGGGATGAGCAGTTCTTC.

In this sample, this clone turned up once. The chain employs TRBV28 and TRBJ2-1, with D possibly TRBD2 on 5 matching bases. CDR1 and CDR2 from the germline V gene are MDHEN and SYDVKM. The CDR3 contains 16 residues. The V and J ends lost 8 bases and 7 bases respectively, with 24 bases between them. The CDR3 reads CASGKDFPYFSNEQFF. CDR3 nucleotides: TGTGCCAGCGGGAAGGACTTCCCATATTTCTCAAATGAGCAGTTCTTC.

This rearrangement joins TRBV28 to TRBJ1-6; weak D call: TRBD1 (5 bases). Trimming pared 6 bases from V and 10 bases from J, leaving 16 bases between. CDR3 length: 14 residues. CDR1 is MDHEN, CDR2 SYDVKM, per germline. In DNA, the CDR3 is TGTGCCAGCAGCAGGACGGTTGGGGGGTCACCCCTCCACTTT. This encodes CASSRTVGGSPLHF.